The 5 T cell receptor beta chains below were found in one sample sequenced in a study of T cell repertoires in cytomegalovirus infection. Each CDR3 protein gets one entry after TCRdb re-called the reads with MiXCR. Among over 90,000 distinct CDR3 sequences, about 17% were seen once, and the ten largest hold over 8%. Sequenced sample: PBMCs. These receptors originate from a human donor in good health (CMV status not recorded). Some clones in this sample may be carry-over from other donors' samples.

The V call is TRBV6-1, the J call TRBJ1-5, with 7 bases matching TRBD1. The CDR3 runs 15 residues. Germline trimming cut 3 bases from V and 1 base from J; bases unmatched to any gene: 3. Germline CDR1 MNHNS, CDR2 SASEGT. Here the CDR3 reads CASSEGTVSNQPQHF. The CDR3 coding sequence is TGTGCCAGCAGTGAGGGGACAGTAAGCAATCAGCCCCAGCATTTT.

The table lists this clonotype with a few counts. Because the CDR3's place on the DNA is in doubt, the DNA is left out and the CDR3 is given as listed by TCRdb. CDR3 protein: CASSSSTWDRGNEKLFF. This chain connects TRBV12-3 or TRBV12-4 to TRBJ1-4; TRBD1, the table's D call, was not compared with the DNA. The CDR3 spans 17 amino acids, including both terminal residues.

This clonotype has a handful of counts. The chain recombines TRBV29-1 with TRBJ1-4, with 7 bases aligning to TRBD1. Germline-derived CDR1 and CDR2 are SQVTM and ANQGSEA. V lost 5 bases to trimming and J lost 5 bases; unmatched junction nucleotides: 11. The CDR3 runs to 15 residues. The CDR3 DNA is TGCAGCGTTAAGACAGGGTTTAGTGAAAATGAAAAACTGTTTTTT. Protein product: CSVKTGFSENEKLFF.

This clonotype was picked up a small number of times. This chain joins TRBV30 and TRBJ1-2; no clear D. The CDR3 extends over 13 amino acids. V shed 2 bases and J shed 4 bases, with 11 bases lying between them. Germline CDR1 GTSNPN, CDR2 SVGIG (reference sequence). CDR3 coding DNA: TGTGCCTGGAGTCTAACCCCAGCCTATGGCTACACCTTC. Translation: CAWSLTPAYGYTF.

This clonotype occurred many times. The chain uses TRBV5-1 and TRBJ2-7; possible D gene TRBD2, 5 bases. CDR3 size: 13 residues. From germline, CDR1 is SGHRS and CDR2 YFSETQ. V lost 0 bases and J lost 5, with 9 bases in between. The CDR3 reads CASSLAGIDEQYF. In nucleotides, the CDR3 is TGCGCCAGCAGCTTGGCGGGGATTGACGAGCAGTACTTC.